This TCR beta chain was obtained from a study of vaccination and CD4 T cells after COVID-19. Across the whole study: For each participant, vaccination comprised two doses of either the BNT162b2 or the mRNA-1273 vaccine.

About this clonotype itself: Its antigen is unidentified.

An Oncomine TCR Beta short-read assay was used to sequence the DNA from cultured CD4+ T cells. TCRdb passed the PCR reads through MiXCR, listing each CDR3 protein once. The sample yields over 15,000 distinct CDR3 sequences, approximately 55% seen once. As to treatment: approximately 9-day PBMC culture with coronavirus spike peptide pools or control peptides (ViraFEST assay). The length of the CDR3 is 15 residues. Germline lookup yields CDR1 LGHDT and CDR2 YNNKEL (reference sequence). V was clipped by 4 bases and J by 7 bases; unmatched bases: 4. This chain uses TRBV3-1 with TRBJ1-6, with TRBD1 matching over 10 bases. Sequenced input: CD4+ T cells from blood, cultured in vitro. The receptor was isolated from a human donor who had recovered from COVID-19. The CDR3 protein is CASSPRTGGNSPLHF. The CDR3 nucleotides are TGTGCCAGCAGCCCGAGGACAGGGGGGAATTCACCCCTCCACTTT.